This T cell receptor beta chain was sequenced during a study of T-cell memory formation after mild COVID-19. Study outcomes and limitations: The main location of contracting CD4+ clones was CM and EM, and that of contracting CD8+ clones was EMRA. Pre-infection memory contained some responding clones, which suggested that cross-reactive memory had joined. The authors left the SARS-CoV-2 specificity of second-wave clones peaking on day 37 unconfirmed.

Sample barcodes and UMIs were carried by the TCR alpha and TCR beta cDNA libraries that 5'RACE generated with constant-segment primers. Each CDR3 protein gets one entry after TCRdb re-called the 5' RACE reads with MiXCR. This table has about 150,000 distinct CDR3 sequences, around 13% appearing once. A word on this clonotype: No antigen is known for it.

The V gene's germline CDR1 is SNHLY and CDR2 FYNNEI. Trimming took 9 bases from V and 1 from J, leaving 7 bases between them. The CDR3 loop spans 12 amino acids. The sequencing input was PBMCs or a T cell subset sorted from them (not recorded which). This TCR derives from an adult woman who had mild COVID-19 (a few samples of this study predate the infection). Cell type and time point are not known. The chain carries TRBV2 and TRBJ2-1; either TRBD1 or TRBD2 may supply D (5 bases each). The CDR3 reads CARGVSYNEQFF. CDR3 bases: TGTGCCAGGGGGGTGTCCTACAATGAGCAGTTCTTC.